These T cell receptor beta chains were read from a single sample in a study of cytomegalovirus exposure and HLA in healthy donors. Assay used: immunoSEQ multiplex PCR; TCRdb lists only in-frame clones, some missing. This sample has around 150,000 clones; over 75% occur once, and the top ten carry approximately 8.5%. Sequenced: PBMCs. Receptors originate from a man younger than 35 in good health and CMV-seropositive. CDR3s include the opening cysteine and the closing phenylalanine or tryptophan. A D gene is named only where the DNA matches it firmly. Expanded clones get a size class; other rows say once, few or many, or leave the size out.

D | J | size | V | DNA | CDR3
TRBD2 | TRBJ2-1 | . | TRBV18 | TGTGCCAGCTCACGAACTAGCGGGGGGGGAAATGAGCAGTTCTTC | CASSRTSGGGNEQFF
. | TRBJ1-5 | . | TRBV12-2 | TGTGCAAGTCGCTTATTTGGTGGCAGGCTCTTGCCCCAGCATTTT | CASRLFGGRLLPQHF
. | TRBJ2-5 | . | TRBV10-2 | TGCGCCAGCAGTGAATGGGCCGCGCCGGAAGAGACCCAGTACTTC | CASSEWAAPEETQYF
. | TRBJ2-3 | . | TRBV9 | TGTGCCAGCAGCGTCTATGCCCAGGGGTGGCCCAGCGGTGATACGCAGTATTTT | CASSVYAQGWPSGDTQYF
. | TRBJ2-5 | once | TRBV2 | TGTGCCAGCAGTGACACGACTAGCCAAGAGACCCAGTACTTC | CASSDTTSQETQYF
TRBD1 | TRBJ2-2 | . | TRBV5-4 | TGTGCCAGCAGTTCCGGGACAGACATCACCGGGGAGCTGTTTTTT | CASSSGTDITGELFF
. | TRBJ1-6 | . | TRBV6-1 | TGTGCCAGCAGTGAAGTCGGGGGGAGCTCCTATAATTCACCCCTCCACTTT | CASSEVGGSSYNSPLHF
TRBD2 | TRBJ2-7 | once | TRBV11-2 | TGTGCCAGCAGCTCCCAGCGCTCATCGGGGGGGGCCTACGAGCAGTACTTC | CASSSQRSSGGAYEQYF
. | TRBJ2-5 | . | TRBV5-6 | TGTGCCAGCATCCGTGGGGGGGAGACCCAGTACTTC | CASIRGGETQYF
. | TRBJ2-7 | . | TRBV6-1 | TGTGCCAGCAGTGAATGGAGTAAGGACGAGCAGTACTTC | CASSEWSKDEQYF
. | TRBJ2-7 | . | TRBV11-2 | TGTGCCAGCAGCCGCCTCCAGGGCAGGGCGGTAAACGAGCAGTACTTC | CASSRLQGRAVNEQYF
TRBD1 | TRBJ1-3 | . | TRBV5-6 | TGTGCCAGCAGCCGGGGGACAGACTCTGGAAACACCATATATTTT | CASSRGTDSGNTIYF
. | TRBJ2-7 | . | TRBV7-9 | TGTGCCAGCAGCTGGCCCACTAGAGCCACCTACGAGCAGTACTTC | CASSWPTRATYEQYF
. | TRBJ2-3 | . | TRBV5-4 | TGTGCCAGCAGCCCGGCTGGCGGGGTACACCTCACAGATACGCAGTATTTT | CASSPAGGVHLTDTQYF
TRBD1 | TRBJ2-2 | . | TRBV4-3 | TGCGCCAGCAGCCAATCTCCGACAGGGTCAGGCGCCGGGGAGCTGTTTTTT | CASSQSPTGSGAGELFF
TRBD1 | TRBJ2-1 | . | TRBV5-1 | TGCGCCAGCAGCTTTATTTTTAGAGGACAGGGGGCCCTAAGCTCCTACAATGAGCAGTTCTTC | CASSFIFRGQGALSSYNEQFF